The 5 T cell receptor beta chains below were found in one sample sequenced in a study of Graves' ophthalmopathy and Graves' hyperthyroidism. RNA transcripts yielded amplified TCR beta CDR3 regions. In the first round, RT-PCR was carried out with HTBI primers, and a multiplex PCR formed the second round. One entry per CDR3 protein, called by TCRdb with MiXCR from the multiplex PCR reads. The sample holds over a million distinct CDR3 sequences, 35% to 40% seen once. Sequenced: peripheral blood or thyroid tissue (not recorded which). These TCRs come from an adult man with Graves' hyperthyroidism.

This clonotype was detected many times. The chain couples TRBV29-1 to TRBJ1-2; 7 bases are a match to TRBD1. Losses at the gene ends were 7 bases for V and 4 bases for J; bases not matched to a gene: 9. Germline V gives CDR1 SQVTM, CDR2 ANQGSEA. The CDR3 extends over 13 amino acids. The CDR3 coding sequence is TGCAGCGCTGTCCACAGGGGTTCCTATGGCTACACCTTC. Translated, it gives CSAVHRGSYGYTF.

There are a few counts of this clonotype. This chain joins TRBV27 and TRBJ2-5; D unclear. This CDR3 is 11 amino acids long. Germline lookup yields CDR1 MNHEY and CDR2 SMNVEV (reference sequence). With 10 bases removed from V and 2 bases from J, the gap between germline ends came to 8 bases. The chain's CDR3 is CATKNQETQYF. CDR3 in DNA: TGTGCCACCAAGAATCAAGAGACCCAGTACTTC.

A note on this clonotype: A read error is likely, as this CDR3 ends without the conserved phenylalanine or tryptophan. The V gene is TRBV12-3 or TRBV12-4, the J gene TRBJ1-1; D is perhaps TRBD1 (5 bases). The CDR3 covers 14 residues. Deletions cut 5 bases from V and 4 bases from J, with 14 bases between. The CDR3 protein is CASSESGFGTEAFL. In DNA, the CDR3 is TGTGCCAGCAGTGAGTCAGGGTTCGGCACTGAAGCTTTCCTT.

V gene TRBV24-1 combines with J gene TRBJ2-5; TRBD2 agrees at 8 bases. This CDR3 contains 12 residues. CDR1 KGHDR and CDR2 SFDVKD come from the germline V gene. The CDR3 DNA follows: TGTGCTAGACCGGGACTAGTAGAGACCCAGTACTTC. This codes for CARPGLVETQYF.

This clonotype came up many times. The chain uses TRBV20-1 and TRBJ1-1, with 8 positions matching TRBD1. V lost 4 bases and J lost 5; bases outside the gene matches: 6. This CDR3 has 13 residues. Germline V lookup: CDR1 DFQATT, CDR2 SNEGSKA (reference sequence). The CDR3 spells CSAIGRGRTEAFF. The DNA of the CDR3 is TGCAGTGCTATAGGCAGGGGGCGGACTGAAGCTTTCTTT.